A single sample is the source of the 16 T cell receptor beta chains below, sequenced in a study of blood T cell repertoires in COVID-19 (dated by TCRdb to 2018 to 2021). The library was generated by the immunoSEQ multiplex PCR assay. TCRdb provides this immuneACCESS table in a form limited to in-frame rearrangements. Some clones are lacking; in checked studies, under half of them reflect an unresolved V gene, and why the rest are absent is not known. Recorded for this sample are over 45,000 clones; over 70% of them occurred a single time. Of the sample, approximately 6.1% falls within the top ten clones. The sample comprised peripheral blood. Receptors were obtained from a woman of 80 years or more with acute or convalescent COVID-19.

The CDR3, as DNA: TGTGCCAGCACTTTCCAGGGAATAACTAATGAAAAACTGTTTTTT. Its translation is CASTFQGITNEKLFF. V gene TRBV2 combines with J gene TRBJ1-4; D is perhaps TRBD1 (5 bases). CDR1 and CDR2 from the germline V gene are SNHLY and FYNNEI. V was clipped by 7 bases and J by 1 base, with 13 bases between them. The CDR3 runs to 15 residues.

The rearrangement joins TRBV19 to TRBJ2-3, with TRBD2 as a possible D gene (6 bases). The CDR3 is 13 amino acids. From germline, CDR1 is LNHDA and CDR2 SQIVND (reference sequence). V gave up 1 base and J gave up 5 bases, with 7 bases separating them. CDR3 in DNA: TGTGCCAGTAGTATAGTAGCGGAAGATACGCAGTATTTT. This translates into CASSIVAEDTQYF.

There are a few counts of this clone. The same CDR3 can be traced to other DNA sequences in this sample. This chain links TRBV6-5 with TRBJ1-1; 11 nucleotides align to TRBD1. V shed 2 bases, J shed 6 bases, and the junction held 2 bases outside the gene matches. The CDR3 extends over 14 amino acids. Looked up from germline, CDR1 is MNHEY and CDR2 is SVGAGI. The CDR3 protein is CASSYTGQGAEAFF. Written as DNA, the CDR3 is TGTGCCAGCAGTTACACGGGACAGGGGGCTGAAGCTTTCTTT.

The gene calls are TRBV9 and TRBJ2-5, with 10 bases identical to TRBD1. Losses at the gene ends were 0 bases for V and 5 bases for J; bases not matched to a gene: 13. In germline, CDR1 is SGDLS, CDR2 YYNGEE. The CDR3 runs 18 residues. This CDR3 is CASSVGDTTGGAGETQYF. CDR3 coding DNA: TGTGCCAGCAGCGTAGGTGACACGACAGGGGGCGCCGGGGAGACCCAGTACTTC.

The J gene is TRBJ2-2, the V gene TRBV3-1 (or the pseudogene TRBV3-2); 7 nucleotides align to TRBD1. The CDR3 runs 16 residues. Germline CDR1 is LGHDT and CDR2 is YNNKEL (reference sequence). The V gene end was trimmed by 0 bases and the J gene end by 5 bases; junction bases not matched to a gene: 6. The CDR3 nucleotides read TGTGCCAGCAGCCAAGAAGACAGGGTACGAACCGGGGAGCTGTTTTTT. Translation gives CASSQEDRVRTGELFF.

V usage is TRBV18 and J usage is TRBJ1-1; D may be TRBD1 (5 bases). The CDR3 runs to 12 residues. The germline V gene has CDR1 KGHSH and CDR2 LQKENI. V was cut by 5 bases and J by 6 bases, with 10 bases left in between. CDR3: CASSTTGAEAFF. The DNA of the CDR3 is TGTGCCAGCTCAACCACGGGGGCTGAAGCTTTCTTT. Using reference TRBV18 and TRBJ1-1 for the parts outside the CDR3, the full variable domain is NAGVMQNPRHLVRRRGQEARLRCSPMKGHSHVYWYRQLPEEGLKFMVYLQKENIIDESGMPKERFSAEFPKEGPSILRIQQVVRGDSAAYFCASSTTGAEAFFGQGTRLTVV.

The chain uses TRBV5-1 and TRBJ2-2; tentatively, D is TRBD1 (5 bases). Germline CDR1 and CDR2: SGHRS and YFSETQ. This CDR3 comprises 16 residues. The V gene lost 0 bases and the J gene lost 0 bases, with 9 bases spanning the gap. CDR3 DNA: TGCGCCAGCAGCTTGGTTACAGGAACGAACACCGGGGAGCTGTTTTTT. Protein: CASSLVTGTNTGELFF.

CDR3 amino acids: CASSVIGLAGGHSNNEQFF. The DNA of the CDR3 is TGTGCCAGCAGCGTAATCGGGCTAGCGGGGGGCCACTCAAACAATGAGCAGTTCTTC. This rearrangement joins TRBV9 to TRBJ2-1, with 11 bases fitting TRBD2. Germline CDR1 is SGDLS and CDR2 is YYNGEE. The CDR3 is made up of 19 amino acids. V trimming: 1 base; J trimming: 5 bases; junction bases outside the gene matches: 14.

The rearrangement links TRBV2 to TRBJ2-2; the match to TRBD2 covers 10 bases. Germline assignment: CDR1 SNHLY and CDR2 FYNNEI. This CDR3 spans 16 amino acids. V shed 7 bases, J shed 2 bases, and the junction held 7 bases outside the gene matches. In nucleotides, the CDR3 is TGTGCCAGCACCCTAGCGGGGGCCCGAAACACCGGGGAGCTGTTTTTT. It translates to CASTLAGARNTGELFF.

This clone was counted a single time. The chain employs TRBV5-1 and TRBJ1-1; D is possibly TRBD1 (6 bases). The CDR3 is 14 amino acids. Per the germline V gene, CDR1 is SGHRS and CDR2 is YFSETQ. Trimming shortened V by 0 bases and J by 3 bases, and 9 bases separated the two germline ends. The CDR3 DNA sequence: TGCGCCAGCAGCTTGGGGCCAGGGGACACTGAAGCTTTCTTT. Translating gives CASSLGPGDTEAFF.

The chain couples TRBV5-8 to TRBJ1-5; 7 bases match TRBD1. This CDR3 region has 13 residues. With V trimmed by 4 bases and J by 7 bases, 5 bases remained unmatched. Germline V CDR1 and CDR2: SGHTS, YDEGEE. CDR3 sequence reads: CASSPDRVQPQHF. The CDR3 region has the DNA TGTGCCAGCAGCCCTGACAGGGTCCAGCCCCAGCATTTT.

The genes are TRBV10-1 and TRBJ1-1; D remains ambiguous. The CDR3 sequence is 13 residues long. Between the trimmed V and J ends, which lost 0 bases and 11 bases, there was a span of 13 bases. Germline loops: CDR1 WNHNN, CDR2 SYGVQD (reference sequence). CDR3 amino acids: CASSESGSSGAFF. CDR3 DNA: TGCGCCAGCAGTGAGTCCGGGTCGTCGGGGGCTTTCTTT.

This chain's CDR3 is CASSVEGRRNEKLFF. In DNA form, the CDR3 reads TGTGCCAGCAGCGTAGAGGGCAGGAGGAATGAAAAACTGTTTTTT. This rearrangement joins TRBV9 to TRBJ1-4, with unresolved D. Deletions cut 0 bases from V and 5 bases from J, with 11 bases between. This CDR3 has 15 residues. The germline gives CDR1 SGDLS, CDR2 YYNGEE.

The V and J genes are TRBV27 and TRBJ1-6, with a weak D call TRBD1 (6 bases). The CDR3 has 15 amino acids. Germline CDR1 is MNHEY and CDR2 is SMNVEV (reference sequence). V shed 2 bases and J shed 6 bases, with 11 bases lying between them. As DNA, the CDR3 is TGTGCCAGCAGTTTAGGGCAGGGGTCTAATTCACCCCTCCACTTT. Amino acids: CASSLGQGSNSPLHF.

V is TRBV3-1 (or the pseudogene TRBV3-2) and J is TRBJ1-5, with D uncertain. V was pared by 0 bases and J by 9 bases, with 15 bases between. Germline CDR1 is LGHDT and CDR2 is YNNKEL (reference sequence). The length of the CDR3 is 15 residues. CDR3 region: CASSQDLGATGPQHF. As DNA, the CDR3 is TGTGCCAGCAGCCAAGATCTGGGAGCCACTGGGCCCCAGCATTTT.

This sequence joins TRBV11-3 and TRBJ2-3, with D possibly TRBD2 on 5 matching bases. CDR1 and CDR2 (germline): SGHNT, YENEEA. The CDR3 runs to 14 residues. The germline V and J ends were trimmed by 4 bases and 3 bases, with 11 bases remaining between them. In DNA, the CDR3 is TGTGCCAGCAGCTCCCAACTAGTTACAGATACGCAGTATTTT. Its translation is CASSSQLVTDTQYF.